Each of the 30 T cell receptor beta chains below was sequenced from the same sample in a study of patients and donors after allogeneic stem cell transplantation (dated by TCRdb to about 2020). The library was made by RT-PCR. TCRdb lists the instrument as NextSeq 550. TCRdb reprocessed the public reads (quality trimming at Q25 with fastp, clone calling with MiXCR) and kept in-frame beta chains. One record per CDR3 amino acid sequence lists the most common genes and DNA. In all, the sample holds about 230,000 distinct CDR3 sequences, and 13% to 15% of those were seen once. The leading ten clones occupy approximately 10% of the sample. The sequencing sample was made of blood, either unsorted or a sorted T cell fraction (not recorded which). Receptors were obtained from a human donor who was either an allogeneic HSCT recipient or a stem cell or donor lymphocyte infusion donor (not recorded which). It is not recorded whose cells these are; they may come from a transplant donor.

The chain joins TRBV11-2 to TRBJ1-2; D perhaps matches TRBD1 (5 bases). V lost 3 bases, J lost 7 bases, and 15 bases lay in between. The CDR3 runs to 14 residues. Germline CDR1 SGHAT, CDR2 FQNNGV. Written as DNA, the CDR3 is TGTGCCAGCAGCTTCGGGACTTCTTGGGGTGGCTACACCTTC. This translates into CASSFGTSWGGYTF.

This clonotype has at least ten counts. The V gene is TRBV5-6, the J gene TRBJ2-3; 9 bases align to TRBD2. V lost 4 bases and J lost 4; bases outside the gene matches: 10. The CDR3 spans 16 residues. Germline-derived CDR1 and CDR2 are SGHDT and YYEEEE. The CDR3 region has the DNA TGTGCCAGCAGCCCCGGGGTAGCGGGAGCCCCAGATACGCAGTATTTT. Its translation: CASSPGVAGAPDTQYF.

There are many counts of this clonotype. The V and J genes are TRBV30 and TRBJ1-2, with a possible D match to TRBD1 (5 bases). CDR1 is GTSNPN and CDR2 is SVGIG in the germline V gene (reference sequence). Trimming took 2 bases from V and 5 from J, leaving 27 bases between them. This CDR3 contains 18 residues. The CDR3 loop is CAWSSKVAGPQISYGYTF. The DNA of the CDR3 is TGTGCCTGGAGTTCAAAAGTGGCAGGGCCACAGATTTCGTATGGCTACACCTTC.

The J gene is TRBJ2-3, the V gene TRBV7-3; TRBD2 might be the D (6 bases). Trimming cost V 6 bases and J 1 base, with 17 bases left between them. The length of the CDR3 is 16 residues. Germline assignment: CDR1 SGHTA and CDR2 FQGTGA. The CDR3 protein is CASSRAGGAGTDTQYF. CDR3 DNA sequence: TGTGCCAGCAGTAGGGCAGGCGGGGCAGGCACAGATACGCAGTATTTT.

This clonotype was picked up many times. The chain combines TRBV28 with TRBJ1-5; no reliable D call. V was pared by 3 bases and J by 1 base, with 13 bases between. CDR1 is MDHEN, CDR2 SYDVKM, per germline. This CDR3 region has 16 residues. In nucleotides, the CDR3 is TGTGCCAGCAGTTTCCTCCGACGGAGAAGCAATCAGCCCCAGCATTTT. Its protein product is CASSFLRRRSNQPQHF.

CDR3 DNA: TGTGCCAGCAGCCCAGGGACAGAGAGCTCCTATAATTCACCCCTCCACTTT. Its translation: CASSPGTESSYNSPLHF. The V and J genes are TRBV7-8 and TRBJ1-6, with 7 positions matching TRBD1. This CDR3 spans 17 amino acids. Per germline, CDR1 SGHVS and CDR2 FQNEAQ. The junction had 7 bases not matched to a gene; V was cut back by 5 bases and J by 0 bases.

This rearrangement joins TRBV6-2 or TRBV6-3 to TRBJ2-7; 14 bases agree with TRBD2. The CDR3 totals 18 residues. V lost 7 bases to trimming and J lost 2 bases; unmatched junction nucleotides: 13. Germline V gene lookup returns CDR1 MNHEY and CDR2 SVGEGT. The CDR3 reads CASTQKGLAGERTYEQYF. The CDR3 DNA is TGTGCCAGCACCCAGAAGGGACTAGCGGGAGAACGGACCTACGAGCAGTACTTC.

This clonotype was detected a few times. The chain has TRBV7-9 and TRBJ2-7; 11 bases are shared with TRBD2. The junction had 8 bases not matched to a gene; V was cut back by 2 bases and J by 5 bases. The CDR3 spans 16 residues. Germline CDR1 reads SEHNR; CDR2 reads FQNEAQ (reference sequence). The CDR3 reads CASSLRGSGRVNEQYF. In nucleotides, the CDR3 is TGTGCCAGCAGCTTACGCGGTAGCGGGAGGGTAAACGAGCAGTACTTC.

The V gene is TRBV29-1, the J gene TRBJ2-7; 9 nucleotides agree with TRBD2. In germline, CDR1 is SQVTM, CDR2 ANQGSEA. The CDR3 loop spans 13 amino acids. The trim removed 2 bases at V and 3 bases at J, leaving 2 bases unmatched. The CDR3 DNA sequence: TGCAGCGTTGAAACACTAGCGGGCTACGAGCAGTACTTC. Residues: CSVETLAGYEQYF.

This clonotype was found a few times. The chain recombines TRBV7-9 with TRBJ1-4, with TRBD1 identical over 10 bases. Trimming removed 5 bases from V and 5 bases from J; junction bases left unmatched: 11. Germline V gives CDR1 SEHNR, CDR2 FQNEAQ (reference sequence). The CDR3 covers 17 residues. The CDR3 DNA follows: TGTGCCAGCAGCCTTGGACAGGGGGAGGTTAAGAATGAAAAACTGTTTTTT. Its protein is CASSLGQGEVKNEKLFF.

V gene TRBV6-5 combines with J gene TRBJ2-1; 11 bases line up with TRBD2. Per the germline V gene, CDR1 is MNHEY and CDR2 is SVGAGI. Germline trimming cut 2 bases from V and 6 bases from J; bases unmatched to any gene: 3. This CDR3 is built from 15 residues. The CDR3 DNA follows: TGTGCCAGCAGTTACGGTCTAGCGGGAGGCAATGAGCAGTTCTTC. Translated: CASSYGLAGGNEQFF.

This clonotype was detected a few times. This chain links TRBV20-1 with TRBJ2-3, with 11 bases that match TRBD2. This CDR3 has 17 amino acids. Germline V gene lookup returns CDR1 DFQATT and CDR2 SNEGSKA (reference sequence). The V and J ends lost 5 bases and 0 bases, in that order; junction bases with no gene match: 10. Here the CDR3 DNA reads TGCAGTGCTGTGACTAGCGGGACTAGAGGGAGCACAGATACGCAGTATTTT. Its protein is CSAVTSGTRGSTDTQYF.

In its sample, this clonotype was seen many times. The chain links TRBV7-9 to TRBJ2-1; 8 bases map to TRBD1. Germline V CDR1 and CDR2: SEHNR, FQNEAQ (reference sequence). There are 15 residues in the CDR3. The V gene end was trimmed by 5 bases and the J gene end by 5 bases; junction bases not matched to a gene: 8. CDR3 DNA: TGTGCCAGCAGCCCCGGGACAGGAACTAACAATGAGCAGTTCTTC. It translates to CASSPGTGTNNEQFF.

This clonotype was counted a single time. The V call is TRBV19, the J call TRBJ1-4, with D perhaps TRBD1 (5 bases). This CDR3 is built from 16 residues. Germline V gene data show CDR1 as LNHDA and CDR2 as SQIVND (reference sequence). Trimming removed 7 bases from V and 7 bases from J, with 22 bases in between. CDR3 loop: CASIPGIHRQGEKLFF. The DNA for the CDR3 is TGTGCCAGTATTCCGGGGATCCACCGGCAGGGTGAAAAACTGTTTTTT.

The chain carries TRBV2 and TRBJ2-7, with D possibly matching TRBD2 (5 bases). Germline CDR1 reads SNHLY; CDR2 reads FYNNEI. V shed 2 bases and J shed 10 bases, with 12 bases lying between them. The CDR3 length is 12 residues. The CDR3 nucleotides read TGTGCCAGCAGTGAAAGCGGCGGCGGCCAGTACTTC. This translates into CASSESGGGQYF.

The CDR3 DNA reads as TGTGCCACCAGTGATCGGACAGCAAGCTCCTACAATGAGCAGTTCTTC. This codes for CATSDRTASSYNEQFF. The chain joins TRBV24-1 to TRBJ2-1, with a weak D call TRBD1 (6 bases). Trimming shortened V by 3 bases and J by 0 bases, and 11 bases separated the two germline ends. The germline V gene encodes CDR1 KGHDR and CDR2 SFDVKD. There are 16 residues in the CDR3.

V usage is TRBV20-1 and J usage is TRBJ2-1; 10 nucleotides line up with TRBD2. There are 15 residues in the CDR3. Looked up from germline, CDR1 is DFQATT and CDR2 is SNEGSKA (reference sequence). J was trimmed by 1 base and V by 3 bases; bases with no gene match: 3. DNA for the CDR3: TGCAGTGCTAGGGCACTAGCGGGGTCCTACAATGAGCAGTTCTTC. Its protein is CSARALAGSYNEQFF.

This clonotype has a count of ten or more. The CDR3 loop reads CSVLSGTGNYGYTF. The CDR3 nucleotides are TGCAGCGTTCTCTCCGGGACAGGCAACTATGGCTACACCTTC. The rearrangement joins TRBV29-1 to TRBJ1-2; the match to TRBD1 covers 8 bases. The CDR3 contains 14 residues. V lost 5 bases, J lost 2 bases, and 7 bases stayed unmatched. Germline assignment: CDR1 SQVTM and CDR2 ANQGSEA.

The sample holds a few counts of this clonotype. This chain uses TRBV20-1 with TRBJ1-4, with TRBD1 matching 8 bases. In germline, CDR1 is DFQATT, CDR2 SNEGSKA (reference sequence). The length of the CDR3 is 14 residues. The V segment lost 1 base and the J segment 7 bases; nucleotides outside the gene matches: 5. The CDR3 nucleotides read TGCAGTGCTAGAGTGACAGGGGTGATTGAAAAACTGTTTTTT. This encodes CSARVTGVIEKLFF.

This clonotype was detected only a few times. This rearrangement joins TRBV6-2 or TRBV6-3 to TRBJ1-5, with 7 nucleotides matching TRBD1. V dropped 6 bases and J dropped 3; count of bases not matched to a gene: 8. In germline, CDR1 is MNHEY, CDR2 SVGEGT. The CDR3 totals 15 residues. The CDR3 here is CASRRPTGNNQPQHF. The CDR3 DNA follows: TGTGCCAGCAGACGGCCGACAGGGAACAATCAGCCCCAGCATTTT.

This clonotype has only a few counts. The chain has TRBV28 and TRBJ2-3; the match to TRBD2 covers 14 bases. V lost 3 bases and J lost 5; bases outside the gene matches: 13. CDR1 MDHEN and CDR2 SYDVKM come from the germline V gene. This CDR3 has 19 residues. The CDR3 reads CASSFRRLAGGPERDTQYF. CDR3 coding DNA: TGTGCCAGCAGTTTCCGAAGACTAGCGGGAGGGCCTGAGAGAGATACGCAGTATTTT. The full variable domain, with the rest looked up from reference TRBV28 and TRBJ2-3, is DVKVTQSSRYLVKRTGEKVFLECVQDMDHENMFWYRQDPGLGLRLIYFSYDVKMKEKGDIPEGYSVSREKKERFSLILESASTNQTSMYLCASSFRRLAGGPERDTQYFGPGTRLTVL.

This clonotype was seen ten or more times. This sequence may be a read error, since a much larger clone differs from it by one base. The J gene is TRBJ2-5, the V gene TRBV27; D gene ambiguous. Per germline, CDR1 MNHEY and CDR2 SMNVEV (reference sequence). V gave up 6 bases and J gave up 4 bases, with 6 bases separating them. The length of the CDR3 is 11 residues. CDR3 sequence (DNA): TGTGCCAGCAGCCACGGAGAGACCCAGTACTTC. It translates to CASSHGETQYF.

This clonotype was detected a few times. The chain carries TRBV6-5 and TRBJ2-7; 9 bases match TRBD1. Per the germline V gene, CDR1 is MNHEY and CDR2 is SVGAGI. V trimming: 2 bases; J trimming: 0 bases; junction bases outside the gene matches: 2. The length of the CDR3 is 15 residues. The CDR3 DNA is TGTGCCAGCAGTTACGGGACAGGGAGCTCCTACGAGCAGTACTTC. As protein: CASSYGTGSSYEQYF.

This clonotype was recorded a few times. The CDR3 DNA reads TGTGCCAGCAGTGATGGGGCCCAGAAAAACTATGGCTACACCTTC. As protein: CASSDGAQKNYGYTF. V is TRBV6-1 and J is TRBJ1-2; a possible D gene is TRBD1 (5 bases). The CDR3 is 15 amino acids. Trimming cost V 3 bases and J 2 bases, with 13 bases left between them. Germline CDR1 reads MNHNS; CDR2 reads SASEGT.

A few counts support this clonotype. This chain connects TRBV30 to TRBJ1-2; possibly TRBD1 for D (6 bases). Trimming took 0 bases from V and 3 from J, leaving 14 bases between them. This CDR3 region has 15 residues. The V gene's germline CDR1 is GTSNPN and CDR2 SVGIG (reference sequence). The CDR3 nucleotides are TGTGCCTGGAGTGTAGAGGGGGGTAGAGACTATGGCTACACCTTC. Translated, it gives CAWSVEGGRDYGYTF.

The V gene is TRBV10-3, the J gene TRBJ1-1, with D possibly being TRBD1 (5 bases). Germline V CDR1 and CDR2: ENHRY, SYGVKD. This CDR3 spans 14 amino acids. V shed 7 bases and J shed 1 base, with 13 bases lying between them. CDR3 region: CAITPGAKNTEAFF. DNA of the CDR3: TGTGCCATCACCCCCGGGGCGAAGAACACTGAAGCTTTCTTT.

In this sample, this clonotype turned up a few times. The chain recombines TRBV27 with TRBJ1-2; 7 nucleotides agree with TRBD1. V was clipped by 6 bases and J by 4 bases; unmatched bases: 8. Germline V gene data show CDR1 as MNHEY and CDR2 as SMNVEV (reference sequence). This CDR3 region has 14 residues. CDR3 DNA: TGTGCCAGCAGGGGTACAGGGGTATCCTATGGCTACACCTTC. Amino acids: CASRGTGVSYGYTF.

This clonotype has a handful of counts. This rearrangement joins TRBV5-1 to TRBJ2-3, with TRBD2 matching over 14 bases. This CDR3 is built from 17 residues. CDR1 SGHRS and CDR2 YFSETQ come from the germline V gene. V dropped 0 bases and J dropped 5; count of bases not matched to a gene: 5. For the CDR3, the DNA is TGCGCCAGCAGCTTGGGACTAGCGGGAGGGCCGGTAGATACGCAGTATTTT. It codes for CASSLGLAGGPVDTQYF.

This clonotype was counted a few times. The chain has TRBV5-1 and TRBJ1-5; TRBD1 is a possible D gene (5 bases). The CDR3 is 15 amino acids. The germline V gene encodes CDR1 SGHRS and CDR2 YFSETQ. With 0 bases removed from V and 3 bases from J, the gap between germline ends came to 10 bases. Written as DNA, the CDR3 is TGCGCCAGCAGCTTGGAGGGGTTTAACAATCAGCCCCAGCATTTT. As protein: CASSLEGFNNQPQHF.

This clonotype was counted at least ten times. Relative to the germline gene, one junction end is altered; a read error may explain this. CDR3 loop: CASSFILPQKNSEAFF. DNA for the CDR3: TGTGCCAGCAGCTTTATCCTCCCTCAAAAAAACAGTGAAGCTTTCTTT. The chain has TRBV13 and TRBJ1-1; D remains unclear. The CDR3 spans 16 residues. Looked up from germline, CDR1 is PRHDT and CDR2 is FYEKMQ (reference sequence).